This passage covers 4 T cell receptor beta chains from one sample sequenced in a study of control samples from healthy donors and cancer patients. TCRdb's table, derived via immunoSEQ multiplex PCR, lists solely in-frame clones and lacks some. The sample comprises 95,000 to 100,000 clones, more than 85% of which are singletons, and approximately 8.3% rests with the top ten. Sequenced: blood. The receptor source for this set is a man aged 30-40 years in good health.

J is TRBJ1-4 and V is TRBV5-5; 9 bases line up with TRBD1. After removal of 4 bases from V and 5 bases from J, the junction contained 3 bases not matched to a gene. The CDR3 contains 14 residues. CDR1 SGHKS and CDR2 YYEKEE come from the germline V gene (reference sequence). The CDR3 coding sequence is TGTGCCAGCAGCGGAGACAGGGGGAATGAAAAACTGTTTTTT. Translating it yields CASSGDRGNEKLFF.

The CDR3 loop is CASSKDSNQPQHF. The CDR3 DNA sequence: TGTGCCAGCAGTAAAGATAGCAATCAGCCCCAGCATTTT. This sequence joins TRBV2 and TRBJ1-5, with unresolved D. Trimming pared 5 bases from V and 0 bases from J, leaving 5 bases between. The CDR3 covers 13 residues. Per germline, CDR1 SNHLY and CDR2 FYNNEI.

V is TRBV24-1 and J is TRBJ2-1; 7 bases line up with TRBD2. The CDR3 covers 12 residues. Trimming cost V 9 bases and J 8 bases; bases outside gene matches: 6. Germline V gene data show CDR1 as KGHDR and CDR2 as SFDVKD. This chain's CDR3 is CATALGGDEQFF. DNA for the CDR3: TGTGCCACCGCCCTTGGGGGGGATGAGCAGTTCTTC.

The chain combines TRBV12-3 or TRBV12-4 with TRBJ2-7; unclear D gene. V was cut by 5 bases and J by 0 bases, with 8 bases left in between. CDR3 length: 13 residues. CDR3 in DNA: TGTGCCAGCAGTCCGACTCTCTCCTACGAGCAGTACTTC. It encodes CASSPTLSYEQYF.